This entry features one T cell receptor (beta chain) sequence. What it binds is unknown. One end of the junction does not line up with germline, which may come from a read error. Using two-round multiplex PCR, the authors amplified TCR beta CDR3 from genomic DNA. Individual primers that were specific to each TRBV and TRBJ gene served in first-round PCR. PCR's second round employed universal primers. TCRdb reprocessed the multiplex PCR reads with MiXCR, giving one entry per CDR3 protein. The table has around 17,000 distinct CDR3 sequences, 25% to 35% seen once. The data are from a study of prognosis after radiotherapy for stage I lung cancer. Study results and limitations: Differing TRBV and TRBJ gene usage was reportedly seen between patients with and without metastases. After stereotactic body radiation therapy, patients with later distant metastases showed lower Shannon entropy. Median unique TCR clones dropped from roughly 10,000 to 7,000 after stereotactic body radiation therapy.

This CDR3 is 16 amino acids long. Germline values: CDR1 MDHEN, CDR2 SYDVKM. This chain links TRBV28 with TRBJ2-2; the match to TRBD1 covers 7 bases. Sequenced here: PBMCs, sampled before or after stereotactic body radiation therapy (not recorded which). The clonotype was recovered from a donor aged 50 or older with non-small cell lung cancer. CDR3 sequence (DNA): TGTGCCAGCAGTCCGCCGGGACAGAATAACACCGGGCAGCTGTTTTTT. Translation gives CASSPPGQNNTGQLFF.